This T cell receptor (beta chain) was profiled in a study of T cell repertoires in cytomegalovirus infection. Study at large: CMV infection plus the matching HLA type was flagged by public TCR beta signatures. Study-level findings and limits: There were HLA-C-restricted CMV-specific TCR beta clonotypes dominating the ex vivo response. The study identified carriers of CMV plus the relevant HLA from cumulative public TCR beta family frequency.

Germline CDR1 is DFQATT and CDR2 is SNEGSKA (reference sequence). The V gene lost 7 bases and the J gene lost 4 bases, with 10 bases spanning the gap. The CDR3 loop spans 11 amino acids. With regard to this clonotype: Its antigen is undetermined.

TCRdb re-called the reads with MiXCR, one entry per CDR3 protein. Here the sample spans approximately 320,000 distinct CDR3 sequences, roughly 9.5% being singletons. The clonotype was recovered from a human donor in good health (CMV status not recorded). Some clones in this sample may be carry-over from other donors' samples. The J gene is TRBJ1-2, the V gene TRBV20-1; D remains unclear. Sequenced input: PBMCs. This CDR3 reads CSGFSSYGYTF. Here the CDR3 DNA reads TGCAGTGGGTTCTCATCCTATGGCTACACCTTC.